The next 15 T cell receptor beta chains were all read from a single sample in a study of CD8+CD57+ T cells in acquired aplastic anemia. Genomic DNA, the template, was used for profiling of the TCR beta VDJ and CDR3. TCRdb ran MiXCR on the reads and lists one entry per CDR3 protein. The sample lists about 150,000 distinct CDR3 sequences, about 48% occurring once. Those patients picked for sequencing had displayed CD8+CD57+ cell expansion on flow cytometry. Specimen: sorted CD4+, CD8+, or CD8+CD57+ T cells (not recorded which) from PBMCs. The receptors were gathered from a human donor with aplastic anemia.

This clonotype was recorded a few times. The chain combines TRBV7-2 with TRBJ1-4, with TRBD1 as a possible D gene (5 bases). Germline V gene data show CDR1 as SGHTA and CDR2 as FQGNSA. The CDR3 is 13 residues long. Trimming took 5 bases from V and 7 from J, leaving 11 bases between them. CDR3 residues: CASSMTEGEKLFF. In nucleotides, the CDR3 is TGTGCCAGCAGCATGACAGAGGGTGAAAAACTGTTTTTT.

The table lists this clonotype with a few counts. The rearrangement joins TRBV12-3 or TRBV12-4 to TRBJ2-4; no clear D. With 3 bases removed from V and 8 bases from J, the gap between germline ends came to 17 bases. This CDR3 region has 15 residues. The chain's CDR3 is CASSFSGPKKDIQYF. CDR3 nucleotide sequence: TGTGCCAGCAGTTTTTCCGGTCCCAAAAAAGACATTCAGTACTTC.

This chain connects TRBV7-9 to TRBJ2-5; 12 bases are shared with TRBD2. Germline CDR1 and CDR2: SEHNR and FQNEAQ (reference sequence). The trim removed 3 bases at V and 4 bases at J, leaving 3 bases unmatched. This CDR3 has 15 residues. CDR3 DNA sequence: TGTGCCAGCAGCTTCACTAGCGGGGGGAGAGAGACCCAGTACTTC. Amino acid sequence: CASSFTSGGRETQYF.

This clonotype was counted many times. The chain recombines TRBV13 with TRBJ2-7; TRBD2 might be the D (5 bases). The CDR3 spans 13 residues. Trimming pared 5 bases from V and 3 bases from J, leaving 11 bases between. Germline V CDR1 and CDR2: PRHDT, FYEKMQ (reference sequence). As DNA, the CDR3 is TGTGCCAGCAGCCCCCCCGGACTCTACGAGCAGTACTTC. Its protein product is CASSPPGLYEQYF. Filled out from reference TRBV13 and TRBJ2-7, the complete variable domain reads AAGVIQSPRHLIKEKRETATLKCYPIPRHDTVYWYQQGPGQDPQFLISFYEKMQSDKGSIPDRFSAQQFSDYHSELNMSSLELGDSALYFCASSPPGLYEQYFGPGTRLTVT.

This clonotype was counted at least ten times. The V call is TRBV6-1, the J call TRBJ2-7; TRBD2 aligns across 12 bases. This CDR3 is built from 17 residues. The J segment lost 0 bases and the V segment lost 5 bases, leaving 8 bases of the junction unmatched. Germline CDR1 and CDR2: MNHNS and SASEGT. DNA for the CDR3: TGTGCCAGCAGTCCGACTAGCGGGGGCCCCAGCTCCTACGAGCAGTACTTC. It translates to CASSPTSGGPSSYEQYF.

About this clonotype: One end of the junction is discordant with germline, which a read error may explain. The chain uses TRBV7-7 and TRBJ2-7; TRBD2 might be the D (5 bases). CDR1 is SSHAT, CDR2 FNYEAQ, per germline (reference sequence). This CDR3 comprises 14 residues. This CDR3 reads CASSLGVGLDEQYF. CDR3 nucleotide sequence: TGTGCTAGCAGCCTCGGGGTAGGGCTGGACGAGCAGTACTTC.

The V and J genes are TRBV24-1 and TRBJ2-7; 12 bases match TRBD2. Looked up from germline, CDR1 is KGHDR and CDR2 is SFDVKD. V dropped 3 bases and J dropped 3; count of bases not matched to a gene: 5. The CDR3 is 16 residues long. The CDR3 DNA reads TGTGCCACCAGTGATGGCCTAGCGGGAGGGTTCTACGAGCAGTACTTC. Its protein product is CATSDGLAGGFYEQYF.

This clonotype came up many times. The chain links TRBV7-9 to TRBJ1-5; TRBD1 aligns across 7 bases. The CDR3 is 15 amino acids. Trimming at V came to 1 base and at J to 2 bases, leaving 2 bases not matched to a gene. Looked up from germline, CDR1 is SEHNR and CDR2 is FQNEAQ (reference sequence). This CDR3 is CASSLDQGGNQPQHF. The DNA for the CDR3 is TGTGCCAGCAGCTTAGACCAGGGGGGCAATCAGCCCCAGCATTTT.

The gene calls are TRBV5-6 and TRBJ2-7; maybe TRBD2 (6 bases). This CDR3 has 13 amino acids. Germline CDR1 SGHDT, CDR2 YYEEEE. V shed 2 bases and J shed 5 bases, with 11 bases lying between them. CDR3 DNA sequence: TGTGCCAGCAGCTTCGGGAGTCCCAACGAGCAGTACTTC. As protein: CASSFGSPNEQYF.

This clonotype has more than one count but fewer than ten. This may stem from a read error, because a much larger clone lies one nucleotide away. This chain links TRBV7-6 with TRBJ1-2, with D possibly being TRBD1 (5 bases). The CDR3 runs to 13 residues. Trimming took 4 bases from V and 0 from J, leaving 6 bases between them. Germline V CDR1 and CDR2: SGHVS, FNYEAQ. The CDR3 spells CASSSTANYGYTF. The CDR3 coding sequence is TGTGCCAGCAGCTCGACAGCTAACTATGGCTACACCTTC.

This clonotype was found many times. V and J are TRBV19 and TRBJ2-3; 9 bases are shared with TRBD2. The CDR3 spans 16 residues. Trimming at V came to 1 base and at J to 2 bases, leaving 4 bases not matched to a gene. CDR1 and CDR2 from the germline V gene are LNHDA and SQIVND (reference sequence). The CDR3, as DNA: TGTGCCAGTAGTATAGGTGCGGGGGGGTTCACAGATACGCAGTATTTT. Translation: CASSIGAGGFTDTQYF.

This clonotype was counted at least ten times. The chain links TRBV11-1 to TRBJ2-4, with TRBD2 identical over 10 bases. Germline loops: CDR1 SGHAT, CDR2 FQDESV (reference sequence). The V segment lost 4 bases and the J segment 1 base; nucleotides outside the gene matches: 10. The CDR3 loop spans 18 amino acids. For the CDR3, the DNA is TGTGCCAGCAGCTCCCTAACTAGCGGGGACTACGCCAAAAACATTCAGTACTTC. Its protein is CASSSLTSGDYAKNIQYF.

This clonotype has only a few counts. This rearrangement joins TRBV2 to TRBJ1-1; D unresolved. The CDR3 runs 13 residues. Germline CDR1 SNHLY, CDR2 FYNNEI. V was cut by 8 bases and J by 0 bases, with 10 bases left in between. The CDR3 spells CASLFSMNTEAFF. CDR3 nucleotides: TGTGCCAGCTTATTCTCCATGAACACTGAAGCTTTCTTT. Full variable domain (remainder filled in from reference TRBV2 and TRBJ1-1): EPEVTQTPSHQVTQMGQEVILRCVPISNHLYFYWYRQILGQKVEFLVSFYNNEISEKSEIFDDQFSVERPDGSNFTLKIRSTKLEDSAMYFCASLFSMNTEAFFGQGTRLTVV.

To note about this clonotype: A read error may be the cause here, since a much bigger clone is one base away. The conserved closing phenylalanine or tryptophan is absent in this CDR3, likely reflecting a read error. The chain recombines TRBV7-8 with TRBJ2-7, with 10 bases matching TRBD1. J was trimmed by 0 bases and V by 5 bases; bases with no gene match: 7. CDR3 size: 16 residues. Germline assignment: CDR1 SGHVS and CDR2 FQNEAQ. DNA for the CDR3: TGTGCCAGCAGCGGAGAGGGACAGGGGCCCTCCTACGAGCAGTACCTC. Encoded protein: CASSGEGQGPSYEQYL.

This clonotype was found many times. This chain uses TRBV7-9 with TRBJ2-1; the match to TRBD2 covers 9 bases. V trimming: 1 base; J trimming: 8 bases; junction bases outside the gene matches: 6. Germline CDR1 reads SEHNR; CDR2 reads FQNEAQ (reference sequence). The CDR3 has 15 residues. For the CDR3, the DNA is TGTGCCAGCAGCTTAGGGGGCGGGGGGGTGGATGAGCAGTTCTTC. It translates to CASSLGGGGVDEQFF. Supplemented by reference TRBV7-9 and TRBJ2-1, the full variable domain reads DTGVSQNPRHKITKRGQNVTFRCDPISEHNRLYWYRQTLGQGPEFLTYFQNEAQLEKSRLLSDRFSAERPKGSFSTLEIQRTEQGDSAMYLCASSLGGGGVDEQFFGPGTRLTVL.